The 5 T cell receptor beta chains given below trace back to one sample, sequenced in a study of T-cell memory formation after mild COVID-19. TCRdb re-called the 5' RACE reads through MiXCR, storing one row per CDR3 protein. Among roughly 260,000 distinct CDR3 sequences listed, about 15% were seen once. The sequenced sample was PBMCs or a T cell subset sorted from them (not recorded which). The source of these receptors is a man aged 18 to 29 who had mild COVID-19 (a few samples of this study predate the infection). Cell type and time point are not known.

The CDR3 loop is CASTDNWDSYGYTF. CDR3 bases: TGTGCCAGCACCGATAACTGGGACAGCTATGGCTACACCTTC. The chain carries TRBV27 and TRBJ1-2; 7 bases map to TRBD1. The CDR3 is made up of 14 amino acids. The ends lost 7 bases at V and 4 bases at J; junction bases unmatched: 9. Germline V lookup: CDR1 MNHEY, CDR2 SMNVEV (reference sequence).

This clonotype was recorded at least ten times. At one end the junction does not follow the germline gene, possibly because of a read error. The chain has TRBV12-3 or TRBV12-4 and TRBJ2-2; D ambiguous. The CDR3 totals 14 residues. The CDR3 bases are TGCGCCAGCAGCTTAGGCGGGAACACCGGGGAGCTGTTTTTT. The encoded protein is CASSLGGNTGELFF.

CDR3 loop: CAWSFDSRTQPQHF. For the CDR3, the DNA is TGTGCCTGGAGTTTCGACAGCCGCACTCAGCCCCAGCATTTT. The V and J genes are TRBV30 and TRBJ1-5, with a tentative D call TRBD1 (5 bases). CDR3 length equals 14 residues. CDR1 is GTSNPN, CDR2 SVGIG, per germline (reference sequence). V was clipped by 2 bases and J by 6 bases, with 14 bases between them. The full variable domain, in which reference TRBV30 and TRBJ1-5 provide the parts outside the CDR3, is SQTIHQWPATLVQPVGSPLSLECTVEGTSNPNLYWYRQAAGRGLQLLFYSVGIGQISSEVPQNLSASRPQDRQFILSSKKLLLSDSGFYLCAWSFDSRTQPQHFGDGTRLSIL.

This clonotype was counted at least ten times. The CDR3: CASTQVDTEAFF. CDR3 coding DNA: TGTGCCAGCACCCAAGTGGACACTGAAGCTTTCTTT. This rearrangement joins TRBV12-3 or TRBV12-4 to TRBJ1-1; unclear D gene. V lost 7 bases, J lost 3 bases, and 9 bases lay in between. This CDR3 has 12 residues.

The table lists this clonotype with a few counts. The V and J genes are TRBV6-4 and TRBJ2-2; no clear D. This CDR3 region has 14 residues. CDR1 and CDR2 (germline): MRHNA, SNTAGT. Between the trimmed V and J ends, which lost 7 bases and 0 bases, there was a span of 9 bases. The CDR3 region has the DNA TGTGCCAGCACCTCGGCGGCGAACACCGGGGAGCTGTTTTTT. Translating gives CASTSAANTGELFF.